The TCR beta chain under discussion was sequenced for a study of PD-1 blockade in classical Hodgkin lymphoma. The CDR3 length is 17 residues. Time point meaning: cycle 4 day 1 (C4D1), after more than five weeks of nivolumab. Each patient experienced a relapse that followed autologous stem cell transplantation, and brentuximab vedotin exposure varied. Comment on this clone: The antigen remains unidentified.

Clones were read by immunoSEQ multiplex PCR, and TCRdb kept only the in-frame ones, dropping some. The sample lists some 58,000 clones; 85% to 95% were seen once. The study's findings and limits: The causes of the repertoire differences, possibly disease activity or prior therapy, remain undefined. Diminished baseline TCR diversity has been reported in newly diagnosed patients relative to healthy donors.

The V call is TRBV21-1, the J call TRBJ1-6; the table calls TRBD1, which could not be checked here. TRBV21-1 is a listed pseudogene. This sequence originates from a human donor with classical Hodgkin lymphoma. Sequenced material: peripheral blood mononuclear cells (PBMCs), taken before the fourth cycle of nivolumab. The CDR3 DNA sequence: TGTGCCAGCAGCACACTCCGGGACACCACCTATAATTCACCCCTCCACTTT. It is translated as CASSTLRDTTYNSPLHF.